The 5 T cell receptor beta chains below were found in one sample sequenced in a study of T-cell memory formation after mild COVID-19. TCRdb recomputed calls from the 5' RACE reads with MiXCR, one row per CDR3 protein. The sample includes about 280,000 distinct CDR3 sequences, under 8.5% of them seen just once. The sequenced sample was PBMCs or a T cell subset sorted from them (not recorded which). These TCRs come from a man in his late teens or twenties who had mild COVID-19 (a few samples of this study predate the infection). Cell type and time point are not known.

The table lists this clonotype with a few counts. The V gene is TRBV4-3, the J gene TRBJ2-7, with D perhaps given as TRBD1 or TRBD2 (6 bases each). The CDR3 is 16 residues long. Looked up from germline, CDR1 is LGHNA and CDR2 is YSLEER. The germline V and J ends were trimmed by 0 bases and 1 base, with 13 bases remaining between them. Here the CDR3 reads CASSQDSGAYSYEQYF. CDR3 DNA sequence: TGCGCCAGCAGCCAAGATTCGGGGGCCTATTCCTACGAGCAGTACTTC.

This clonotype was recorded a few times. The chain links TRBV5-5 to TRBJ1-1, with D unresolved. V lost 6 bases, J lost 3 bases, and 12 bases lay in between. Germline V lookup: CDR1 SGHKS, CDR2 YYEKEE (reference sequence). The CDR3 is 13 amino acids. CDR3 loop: CASIQSVDTEAFF. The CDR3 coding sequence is TGTGCCAGCATCCAGAGTGTGGACACTGAAGCTTTCTTT.

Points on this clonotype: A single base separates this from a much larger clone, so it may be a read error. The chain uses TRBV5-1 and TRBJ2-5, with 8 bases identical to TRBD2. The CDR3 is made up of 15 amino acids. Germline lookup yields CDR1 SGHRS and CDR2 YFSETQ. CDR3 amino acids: CASSFTGLEAETRYF. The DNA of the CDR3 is TGCGCCAGCAGCTTCACGGGACTAGAGGCCGAGACCCGGTACTTC.

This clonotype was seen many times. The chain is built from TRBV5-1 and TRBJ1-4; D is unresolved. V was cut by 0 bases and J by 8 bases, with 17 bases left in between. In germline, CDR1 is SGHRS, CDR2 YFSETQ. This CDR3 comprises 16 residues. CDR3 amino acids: CASSLGPSGDGEKLFF. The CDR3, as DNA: TGCGCCAGCAGCTTGGGTCCGTCGGGAGATGGGGAAAAACTGTTTTTT.

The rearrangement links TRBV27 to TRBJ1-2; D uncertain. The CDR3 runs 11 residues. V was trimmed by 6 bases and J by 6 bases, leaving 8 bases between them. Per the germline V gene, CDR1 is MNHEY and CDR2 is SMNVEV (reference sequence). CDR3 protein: CASSAGNGYTF. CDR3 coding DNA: TGTGCCAGCAGCGCCGGAAATGGCTACACCTTC.